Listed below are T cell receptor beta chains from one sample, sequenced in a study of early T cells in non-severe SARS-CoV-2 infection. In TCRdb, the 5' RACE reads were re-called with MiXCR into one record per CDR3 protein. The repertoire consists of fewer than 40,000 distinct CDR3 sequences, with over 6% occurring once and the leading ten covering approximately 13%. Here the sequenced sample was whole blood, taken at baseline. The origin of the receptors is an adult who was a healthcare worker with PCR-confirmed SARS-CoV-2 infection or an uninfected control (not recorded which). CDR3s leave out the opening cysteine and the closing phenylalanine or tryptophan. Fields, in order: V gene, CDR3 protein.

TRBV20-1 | SARGLAGEILYEQY
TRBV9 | ASSAPGNPTDTQY
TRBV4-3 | ASSQDRGGGGETQY
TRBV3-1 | ASSQRRDITALH
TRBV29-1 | SVDRGGSYNEQF
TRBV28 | ASSPQGEQY
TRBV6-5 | ASTSATEAF
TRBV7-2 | ASSLARGRNTDTQY
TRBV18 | ASSLDPNEQF
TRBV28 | ATWDYEQY
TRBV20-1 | SASDGSVYNEQF
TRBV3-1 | ASSQGPWEQF
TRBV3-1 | ASSQANGGSNEQF
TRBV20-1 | SARRLAATDTQY
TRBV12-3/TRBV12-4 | ASSPGTREETQY
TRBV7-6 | ASSLGEGRSTGELF
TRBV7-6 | ASSRAGTENEKLF
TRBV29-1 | SVGRKTYEQY
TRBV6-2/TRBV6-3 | ASSYGGLSTEAF
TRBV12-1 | ASSPKRGTTNQPQH
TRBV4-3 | ASSQALVGYYGYT
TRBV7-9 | ASRSGTSGSMFNEQF
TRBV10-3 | AIGTSGNPHEQF
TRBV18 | ASSELLAARYEQY
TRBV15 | ATSRDLGVYEQY
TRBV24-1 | ATSVRSGTYNEQF
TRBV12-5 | ASGLLGGRTEAF
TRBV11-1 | ASGGPYNEQF
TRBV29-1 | SIGTSGRAETQY
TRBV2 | ASTPSGRAQETQY
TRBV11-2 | ASSLVGSGLAIYEQF
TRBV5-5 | ASRSLDNSYNEQF
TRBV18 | ASSSGTGTNEQF
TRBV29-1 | SVGTSGILPNEQF
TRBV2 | ASRRGPIAEKGTDTQY
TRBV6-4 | ASSGRTGGDNYGYT
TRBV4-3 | ASSQRTGGGNIYGYT
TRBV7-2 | ASSPSTNEKLF
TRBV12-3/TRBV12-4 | ASSYGQLNQPQH
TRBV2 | ASSDRGGDTGELF
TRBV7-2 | ASSFGARNQPQH
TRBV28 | ASRNRVGYNEQF
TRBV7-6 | ASSQKWGSNTGELF
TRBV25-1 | ASSDRTTLAGKQETQY
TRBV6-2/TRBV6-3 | ASSYSGGRYNEQF
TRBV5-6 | ASSPDESETQY
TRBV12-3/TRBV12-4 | ASSLGETQY
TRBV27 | ASSLRSQTEAF
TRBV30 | AWIPMTGEYVGYT
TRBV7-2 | ASSFQGPVGELF
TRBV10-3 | AIRTGGRTEAF
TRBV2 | ASSEQGIWQPQH
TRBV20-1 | SARDPLTGGGYEQY
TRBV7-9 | ASSFIGGRLETQY
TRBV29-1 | SVEKGVSTDTQY